The 14 T cell receptor beta chains below come from one sample, sequenced in a study of beta chain features in type 1 diabetes. Broader study findings: The study found moderately but significantly shorter TCRB CDR3s in all four CD4+ subsets of Type 1 diabetes patients.

No antigens are known for them. What was sequenced were expressed TCRB transcripts, since all of the isolated RNA had been reverse transcribed. Assay used: immunoSEQ multiplex PCR; TCRdb lists only in-frame clones, some missing. The sample has approximately 240,000 clones; roughly 17% are singletons. Sequenced sample: naive CD4+ T cells from blood. The origin of the receptors is a man aged 25 to 40 with type 1 diabetes.

V gene TRBV6-4 combines with J gene TRBJ1-2, with D perhaps TRBD1 (6 bases). The CDR3 consists of 15 residues. The V end lost 4 bases, the J end lost 8 bases, and 20 bases lay between the germline ends. Germline assignment: CDR1 MRHNA and CDR2 SNTAGT. CDR3 DNA: TGTGCCAGCAGTGCCAAACAGGGCAGTCGGTACGGCTACACCTTC. Residues: CASSAKQGSRYGYTF.

The chain has TRBV9 and TRBJ2-5; D is unclear. Per the germline V gene, CDR1 is SGDLS and CDR2 is YYNGEE. The CDR3 consists of 12 residues. The V gene lost 0 bases and the J gene lost 3 bases, with 3 bases spanning the gap. The CDR3 region has the DNA TGTGCCAGCAGCGTAGTGGAAGAGACCCAGTACTTC. Protein sequence: CASSVVEETQYF.

This clone was picked up a small number of times. V and J are TRBV10-3 and TRBJ2-1, with 10 bases identical to TRBD2. In germline, CDR1 is ENHRY, CDR2 SYGVKD. J was trimmed by 4 bases and V by 6 bases; bases with no gene match: 6. This CDR3 is built from 15 residues. CDR3 in DNA: TGTGCCATCAGGGGAGGACTAGCGGAATACAATGAGCAGTTCTTC. It yields the protein CAIRGGLAEYNEQFF.

This clone was counted only a few times. The chain couples TRBV30 to TRBJ2-6, with 8 positions matching TRBD1. J gave up 4 bases and V 4 bases, and 9 bases lay outside the gene matches. Germline V gene data show CDR1 as GTSNPN and CDR2 as SVGIG (reference sequence). CDR3 length: 16 residues. Here the CDR3 reads CAWTGQGGSGANVLTF. The CDR3 DNA is TGTGCCTGGACCGGACAGGGAGGAAGCGGGGCCAACGTCCTGACTTTC.

This clone was counted only a few times. The same CDR3 arises from other DNA sequences in this sample as well. The genes are TRBV29-1 and TRBJ1-2, with TRBD1 matching 8 bases. Germline values: CDR1 SQVTM, CDR2 ANQGSEA. The CDR3 covers 12 residues. V gave up 6 bases and J gave up 5 bases; unmatched junction bases: 5. DNA of the CDR3: TGCAGCGTAGCTGGACAGGGTTATGGCTACACCTTC. As protein: CSVAGQGYGYTF.

This clone has only a few counts. In DNA, the CDR3 is TGCGCCAGCAGTCAATCGATCTGGACGGACATCTACGAGCAGTACTTC. This codes for CASSQSIWTDIYEQYF. The gene calls are TRBV23-1 and TRBJ2-7, with D tentatively TRBD1 (5 bases). TRBV23-1 is flagged as an ORF with uncertain function. The CDR3 spans 16 residues. V lost 0 bases, J lost 3 bases, and 15 bases lay in between.

This clone has just a few counts. J is TRBJ2-2 and V is TRBV5-1, with 14 positions matching TRBD2. V dropped 4 bases and J dropped 12; count of bases not matched to a gene: 5. Germline V gene lookup returns CDR1 SGHRS and CDR2 YFSETQ. The CDR3 is 14 residues long. The CDR3 nucleotides read TGCGCCAGCAGCGCGGGGACTAGCGGGAGCAAGCTGTTTTTT. This translates into CASSAGTSGSKLFF.

Only a few counts were recorded for this clone. The J gene is TRBJ1-2, the V gene TRBV7-2; TRBD1 agrees at 7 bases. V gave up 4 bases and J gave up 7 bases; unmatched junction bases: 9. This CDR3 spans 14 amino acids. Germline V gives CDR1 SGHTA, CDR2 FQGNSA. The CDR3 DNA reads TGTGCCAGCAGCTCCGGACAGGCGCCGGGTGGCTACACCTTC. Translation: CASSSGQAPGGYTF.

The chain joins TRBV19 to TRBJ2-1; 8 bases are shared with TRBD2. V was clipped by 6 bases and J by 3 bases; unmatched bases: 7. Germline loops: CDR1 LNHDA, CDR2 SQIVND (reference sequence). This CDR3 is 15 amino acids long. This CDR3 is CASRSSGSRYNEQFF. CDR3 coding DNA: TGTGCCAGTAGATCCAGCGGGAGCCGCTACAATGAGCAGTTCTTC.

This chain's CDR3 is CASSSTANTGELFF. The CDR3 nucleotides are TGTGCCAGCTCATCCACAGCGAACACCGGGGAGCTGTTTTTT. The chain couples TRBV18 to TRBJ2-2; D call uncertain. Trimming pared 5 bases from V and 0 bases from J, leaving 7 bases between. The CDR3 sequence is 14 residues long. Germline V lookup: CDR1 KGHSH, CDR2 LQKENI.

This rearrangement joins TRBV30 to TRBJ2-3; 7 bases match TRBD1. Trimming took 3 bases from V and 3 from J; bases not matched to a gene: 9. The CDR3 consists of 15 residues. From germline, CDR1 is GTSNPN and CDR2 SVGIG (reference sequence). This CDR3 reads CAWSDGQVGTDTQYF. In nucleotides, the CDR3 is TGTGCCTGGAGCGACGGACAGGTCGGGACAGATACGCAGTATTTT.

This clone was seen a few times. The chain combines TRBV5-1 with TRBJ2-3; TRBD2 agrees at 14 bases. The CDR3 has 17 residues. CDR1 and CDR2 from the germline V gene are SGHRS and YFSETQ. The ends lost 0 bases at V and 2 bases at J; junction bases unmatched: 2. CDR3 amino acids: CASSLGLAGGPTDTQYF. CDR3 nucleotide sequence: TGCGCCAGCAGCTTGGGACTAGCGGGAGGGCCCACAGATACGCAGTATTTT.

The chain links TRBV9 to TRBJ2-7; D perhaps matches TRBD1 (6 bases). Trimming shortened V by 4 bases and J by 1 base, and 21 bases separated the two germline ends. Germline V gives CDR1 SGDLS, CDR2 YYNGEE. The CDR3 runs to 17 residues. The chain's CDR3 is CASSPKTGTPYSYEQYF. The CDR3 coding sequence is TGTGCCAGCAGCCCCAAGACCGGGACACCTTATTCCTACGAGCAGTACTTC.

In this sample, this clone turned up a few times. The chain links TRBV10-3 to TRBJ2-6; a weak D match, TRBD1 (5 bases). This CDR3 comprises 16 residues. CDR1 is ENHRY and CDR2 is SYGVKD in the germline V gene. Trimming removed 3 bases at V and 2 bases at J, with 11 bases between. As DNA, the CDR3 is TGTGCCATCAGTGACAGGGTTTTGGCTGGGGCCAACGTCCTGACTTTC. Protein product: CAISDRVLAGANVLTF.